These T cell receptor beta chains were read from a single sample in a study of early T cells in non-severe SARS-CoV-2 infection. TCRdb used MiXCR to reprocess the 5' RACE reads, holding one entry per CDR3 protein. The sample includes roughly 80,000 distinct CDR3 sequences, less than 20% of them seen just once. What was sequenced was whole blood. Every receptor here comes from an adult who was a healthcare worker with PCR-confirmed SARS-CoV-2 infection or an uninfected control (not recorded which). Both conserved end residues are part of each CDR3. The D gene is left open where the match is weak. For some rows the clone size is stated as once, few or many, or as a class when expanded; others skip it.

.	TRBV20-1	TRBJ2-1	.	CSARGLYFTYNEQFF	TGCAGTGCTAGGGGACTTTACTTCACCTACAATGAGCAGTTCTTC
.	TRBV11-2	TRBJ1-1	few	CASTAFPNTEAFF	TGTGCCAGCACGGCGTTCCCGAACACTGAAGCTTTCTTT
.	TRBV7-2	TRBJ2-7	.	CASSPQGQSSYEQYF	TGTGCCAGCAGCCCCCAAGGACAATCCTCCTACGAGCAGTACTTC
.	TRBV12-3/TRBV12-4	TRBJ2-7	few	CASSLAGSSYEQYF	TGTGCCAGCAGTTTAGCCGGGAGCTCCTACGAGCAGTACTTC
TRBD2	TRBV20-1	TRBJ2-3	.	CSARGLAGAPDTQYF	TGCAGTGCTAGAGGGCTAGCGGGAGCCCCAGATACGCAGTATTTT
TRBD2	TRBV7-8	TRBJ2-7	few	CASSPLAGSLYEEQYF	TGTGCCAGCAGTCCTCTAGCGGGATCCCTTTACGAGGAGCAGTACTTC
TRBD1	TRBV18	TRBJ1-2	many	CASSPGTGNYGYTF	TGTGCCAGCTCCCCCGGGACAGGCAACTATGGCTACACCTTC
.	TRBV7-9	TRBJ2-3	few	CASSLDSRTDTQYF	TGTGCCAGCAGCTTAGACTCTAGGACAGATACGCAGTATTTT
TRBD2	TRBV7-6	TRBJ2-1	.	CASSLEPGLAGYYNEQFF	TGTGCCAGCAGCTTAGAACCGGGACTAGCGGGATACTACAATGAGCAGTTCTTC
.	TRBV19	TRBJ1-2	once	CASSIQGHPDGCTF	TGTGCCAGTAGTATCCAGGGGCACCCGGATGGCTGCACCTTC
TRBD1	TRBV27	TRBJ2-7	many	CASSLKGTAIYEQYF	TGTGCCAGCAGTTTAAAAGGGACAGCCATCTACGAGCAGTACTTC
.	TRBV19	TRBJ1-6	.	CASRVNREDSPLHF	TGTGCCAGTAGAGTCAACAGGGAGGATTCACCCCTCCACTTT
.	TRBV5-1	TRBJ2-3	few	CASSFSGADTQYF	TGCGCCAGCAGCTTTTCGGGGGCAGATACGCAGTATTTT
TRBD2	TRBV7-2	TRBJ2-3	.	CASSLLRGRAQYF	TGTGCCAGCAGCTTATTGCGGGGGAGGGCGCAGTATTTT
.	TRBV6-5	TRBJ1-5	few	CASSAFRDSNQPQHF	TGTGCCAGCAGTGCCTTCCGGGACAGCAATCAGCCCCAGCATTTT
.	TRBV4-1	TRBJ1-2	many	CASSQEDRGNYGYTF	TGCGCCAGCAGCCAAGAGGACCGGGGAAACTATGGCTACACCTTC
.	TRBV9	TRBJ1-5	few	CASSSGNSNQPQHF	TGTGCCAGCAGCTCGGGAAATAGCAATCAGCCCCAGCATTTT
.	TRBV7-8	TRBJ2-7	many	CASSPQRNYEQYF	TGTGCCAGCAGTCCTCAGAGAAACTACGAGCAGTACTTC
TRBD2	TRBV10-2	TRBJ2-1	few	CASSELAGGGEQFF	TGCGCCAGCAGTGAGCTAGCGGGGGGTGGTGAGCAGTTCTTC
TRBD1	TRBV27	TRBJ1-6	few	CASSRRDRVRFYNSPLHF	TGTGCCAGCAGTCGCCGGGACAGGGTGAGGTTCTATAATTCACCCCTCCACTTT
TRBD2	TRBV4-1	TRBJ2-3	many	CASSQGFGGASTDTQYF	TGCGCCAGCAGCCAAGGTTTCGGGGGGGCTAGCACAGATACGCAGTATTTT
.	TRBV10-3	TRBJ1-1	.	CAISESAEAFF	TGTGCCATCAGTGAGTCCGCTGAAGCTTTCTTT
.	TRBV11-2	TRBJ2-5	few	CASSLDPRVKETQYF	TGTGCCAGCAGCTTAGATCCCAGGGTAAAAGAGACCCAGTACTTC
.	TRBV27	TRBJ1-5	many	CASSFGAEGNQPQHF	TGTGCCAGCAGTTTCGGCGCCGAGGGGAACCAGCCCCAGCATTTT
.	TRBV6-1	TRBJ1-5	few	CASSGIDSSNQPQHF	TGTGCCAGCAGTGGAATCGACAGCAGCAATCAGCCCCAGCATTTT
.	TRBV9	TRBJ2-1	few	CASSVGGSYNEQFF	TGTGCCAGCAGCGTAGGAGGGTCCTACAATGAGCAGTTCTTC
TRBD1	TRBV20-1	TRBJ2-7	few	CSAEDRESLREQYF	TGCAGTGCTGAAGACAGGGAAAGTCTTCGCGAGCAGTACTTC
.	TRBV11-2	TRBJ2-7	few	CASSGISYEQYF	TGTGCCAGCAGCGGGATTTCCTACGAGCAGTACTTC
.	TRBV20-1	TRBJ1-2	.	CSARVDGTNYGYTF	TGCAGTGCTAGAGTGGACGGAACTAACTATGGCTACACCTTC
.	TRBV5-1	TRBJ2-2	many	CASSYYDSANTGELFF	TGCGCCAGCAGTTACTACGACAGCGCGAACACCGGGGAGCTGTTTTTT
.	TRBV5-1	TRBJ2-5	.	CASSQLVPETQYF	TGCGCCAGCAGCCAACTAGTTCCGGAGACCCAGTACTTC
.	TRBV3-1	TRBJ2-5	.	CASSSRWGRETQYF	TGTGCCAGCAGCTCACGGTGGGGGAGGGAGACCCAGTACTTC
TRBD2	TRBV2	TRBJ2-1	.	CASSEGTSGGYSYNEQFF	TGTGCCAGCAGTGAGGGGACTAGCGGGGGGTACTCCTACAATGAGCAGTTCTTC
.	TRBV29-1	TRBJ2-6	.	CSVNAGANVLTF	TGCAGCGTTAACGCTGGGGCCAACGTCCTGACTTTC
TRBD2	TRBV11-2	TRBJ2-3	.	CASSLEFSASSGIDTQYF	TGTGCCAGCAGCTTAGAGTTTAGTGCGTCTAGCGGGATAGATACGCAGTATTTT
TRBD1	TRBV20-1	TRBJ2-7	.	CSARKGQGGNEQYF	TGCAGTGCTAGGAAAGGACAGGGGGGTAACGAGCAGTACTTC
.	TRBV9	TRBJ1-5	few	CASSSAGVHQPQHF	TGTGCCAGCAGCTCCGCGGGGGTCCATCAGCCCCAGCATTTT
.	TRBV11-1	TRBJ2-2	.	CASSRSRLGAHNTGELFF	TGTGCCAGCAGCAGGAGTCGACTTGGGGCCCATAACACCGGGGAGCTGTTTTTT
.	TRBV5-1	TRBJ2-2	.	CASRSLLGRANTGELFF	TGCGCCAGCAGGAGCCTGTTGGGGCGCGCGAACACCGGGGAGCTGTTTTTT
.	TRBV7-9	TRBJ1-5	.	CASSLEGQPQHF	TGTGCCAGCAGCTTAGAGGGGCAGCCCCAGCATTTT
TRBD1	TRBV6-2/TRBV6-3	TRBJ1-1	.	CASSRAGTGHTEAFF	TGTGCCAGCAGTCGTGCCGGGACAGGTCACACTGAAGCCTTCTTT
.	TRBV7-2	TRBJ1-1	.	CASSPDPVNTEAFF	TGTGCCAGCAGCCCAGATCCCGTGAACACTGAAGCTTTCTTT
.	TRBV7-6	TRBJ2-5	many	CASSLGDYLKNF	TGTGCCAGCAGCTTAGGCGACTACCTCAAAAACTTC
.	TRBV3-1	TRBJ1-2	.	CASSQDQGINGYTF	TGTGCCAGCAGCCAAGATCAGGGCATCAATGGCTACACCTTC
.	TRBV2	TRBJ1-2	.	CASSRQTLLSGYTF	TGTGCCAGCAGCCGTCAGACATTATTGAGTGGCTACACCTTC
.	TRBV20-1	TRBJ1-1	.	CSARGTSRKNTEAFF	TGCAGTGCTAGAGGTACCTCTAGGAAGAACACTGAAGCTTTCTTT
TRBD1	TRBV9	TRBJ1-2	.	CASSVEAGTGGYTF	TGTGCCAGCAGCGTAGAGGCCGGGACAGGCGGCTACACCTTC
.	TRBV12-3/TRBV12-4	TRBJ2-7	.	CASSLGGFGGYSTKQYF	TGTGCCAGCAGTTTAGGCGGTTTCGGAGGCTACTCTACGAAGCAGTACTTC
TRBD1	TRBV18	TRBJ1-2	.	CASSPGQGGNAQRPGYGYTF	TGTGCCAGCTCACCGGGACAGGGGGGTAATGCCCAGCGCCCAGGCTATGGCTACACCTTC
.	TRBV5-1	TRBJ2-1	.	CASSLQGQSWVF	TGCGCCAGCAGCCTTCAAGGGCAGTCCTGGGTCTTC
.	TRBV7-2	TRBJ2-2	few	CASSAQLGLANTGELFF	TGTGCCAGCAGCGCACAGTTGGGGTTAGCGAACACCGGGGAGCTGTTTTTT
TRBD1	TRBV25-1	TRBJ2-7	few	CASSEDRGFPYEQYF	TGTGCCAGCAGTGAAGACAGGGGTTTCCCCTACGAGCAGTACTTC
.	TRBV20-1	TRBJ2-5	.	CSARVGQEPQYF	TGCAGTGCTAGAGTCGGCCAAGAGCCCCAGTACTTC
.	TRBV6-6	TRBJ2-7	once	CASSYSATGVEQYF	TGTGCCAGCAGTTACTCTGCTACTGGGGTCGAGCAGTACTTC